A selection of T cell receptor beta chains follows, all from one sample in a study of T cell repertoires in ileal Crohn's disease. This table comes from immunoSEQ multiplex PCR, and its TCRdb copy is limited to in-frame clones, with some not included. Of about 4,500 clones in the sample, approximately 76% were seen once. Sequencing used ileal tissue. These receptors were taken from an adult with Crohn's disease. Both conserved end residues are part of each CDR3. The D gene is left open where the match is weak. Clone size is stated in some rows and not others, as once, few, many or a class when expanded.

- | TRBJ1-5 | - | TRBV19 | CASSVRGDTQPQHF | TGTGCCAGTAGTGTACGTGGGGACACTCAGCCCCAGCATTTT
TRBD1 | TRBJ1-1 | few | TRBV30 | CALAGGPMNTEAFF | TGTGCCCTGGCAGGGGGTCCTATGAACACTGAAGCTTTCTTT
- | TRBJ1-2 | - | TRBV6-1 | CASSDPPNYGYTF | TGTGCCAGCAGTGATCCTCCTAACTATGGCTACACCTTC
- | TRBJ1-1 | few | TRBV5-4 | CASSLVPDEAFF | TGTGCCAGCAGCCTGGTTCCCGATGAAGCTTTCTTT
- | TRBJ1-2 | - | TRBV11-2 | CASSPSTNYGYTF | TGTGCCAGCAGCCCGTCGACAAACTATGGCTACACCTTC
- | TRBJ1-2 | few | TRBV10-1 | CASSVLRSRKTYGYTF | TGCGCCAGCAGTGTGCTTCGATCGCGAAAGACCTATGGCTACACCTTC
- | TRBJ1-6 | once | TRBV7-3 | CASSSTRGRALHF | TGTGCCAGCAGCTCGACTCGGGGCAGAGCCCTCCACTTT
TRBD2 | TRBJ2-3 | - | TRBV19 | CASGTSGFSPDTQYF | TGTGCCAGTGGGACTAGCGGCTTTTCCCCAGATACGCAGTATTTT
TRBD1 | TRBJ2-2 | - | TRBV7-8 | CASSPGTGKSGELFF | TGTGCCAGCAGCCCCGGGACAGGGAAATCAGGGGAGCTGTTTTTT
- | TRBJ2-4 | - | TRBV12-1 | CASSNGLAGALGAKNIQYF | TGTGCCAGCAGCAATGGACTAGCGGGGGCCCTCGGGGCCAAAAACATTCAGTACTTC
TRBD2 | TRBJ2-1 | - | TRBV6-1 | CASRSSGGTYNEQFF | TGTGCCAGCAGATCTAGCGGGGGGACCTACAATGAGCAGTTCTTC
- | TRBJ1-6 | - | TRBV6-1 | CASNRQSSYNSPLHF | TGTGCCAGCAATCGACAGAGCTCCTATAATTCACCCCTCCACTTT
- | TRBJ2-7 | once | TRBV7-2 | CASSEDRISYEQYF | TGTGCCAGCAGCGAAGACAGGATCTCCTACGAGCAGTACTTC
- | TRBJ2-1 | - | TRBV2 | CASSGPYNEQFF | TGTGCCAGCAGTGGACCCTACAATGAGCAGTTCTTC
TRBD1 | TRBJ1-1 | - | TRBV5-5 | CASSLAGTGKAFF | TGTGCCAGCAGCTTAGCCGGGACAGGGAAAGCTTTCTTT
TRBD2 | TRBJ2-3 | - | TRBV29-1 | CSGTRGTDTQYF | TGCAGCGGGACTAGGGGCACAGATACGCAGTATTTT
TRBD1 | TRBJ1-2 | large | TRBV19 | CASTPGDRVYGYTF | TGTGCCAGTACCCCGGGGGACAGGGTATATGGCTACACCTTC
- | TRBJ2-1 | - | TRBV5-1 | CASGGAGHNEQFF | TGCGCCAGCGGGGGGGCGGGACACAATGAGCAGTTCTTC
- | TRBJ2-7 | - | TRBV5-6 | CASSLVGIGEQYF | TGTGCCAGCAGCTTGGTGGGAATCGGCGAGCAGTACTTC
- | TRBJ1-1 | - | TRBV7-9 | CASSLPGANTEAFF | TGTGCCAGCAGCTTACCAGGAGCGAACACTGAAGCTTTCTTT
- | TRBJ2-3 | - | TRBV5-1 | CASSLGQKLTDTQYF | TGCGCCAGCAGCTTGGGACAGAAATTAACAGATACGCAGTATTTT
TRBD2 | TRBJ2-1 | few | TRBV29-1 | CSVGRSKRGSSYNEQFF | TGCAGCGTGGGGAGGTCTAAGCGGGGGAGCTCCTACAATGAGCAGTTCTTC
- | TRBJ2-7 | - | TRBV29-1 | CSVALTRREQYF | TGCAGCGTTGCGCTTACAAGGCGCGAGCAGTACTTC
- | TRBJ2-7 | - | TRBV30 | CAWSYREVGEQYF | TGTGCCTGGAGTTACAGGGAGGTAGGCGAGCAGTACTTC
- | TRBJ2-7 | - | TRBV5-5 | CASSLAGFSYEQYF | TGTGCCAGCAGCTTGGCGGGGTTCTCCTACGAGCAGTACTTC
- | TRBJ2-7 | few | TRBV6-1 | CASSNRAGSSYEQYF | TGTGCCAGCAGCAACCGGGCAGGATCCTCCTACGAGCAGTACTTC
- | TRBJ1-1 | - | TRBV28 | CASKGPERSTEAFF | TGTGCCAGCAAGGGGCCAGAGAGGAGCACTGAAGCTTTCTTT
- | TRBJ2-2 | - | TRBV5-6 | CASRLTGSGELFF | TGTGCCAGCAGGTTGACAGGCTCCGGGGAACTGTTTTTT
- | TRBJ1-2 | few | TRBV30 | CAWSTRYGYTF | TGTGCCTGGAGTACACGCTATGGCTACACCTTC
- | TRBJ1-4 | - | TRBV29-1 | CSVQRGLGEKLFF | TGCAGCGTCCAAAGGGGGTTGGGTGAAAAACTGTTTTTT
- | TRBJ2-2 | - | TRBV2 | CASKGGAGTHSTGELFF | TGTGCCAGCAAAGGGGGTGCAGGGACCCATTCCACCGGGGAGCTGTTTTTT
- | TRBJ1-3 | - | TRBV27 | CASSRGLNSGNTIYF | TGTGCCAGCAGCCGCGGATTAAACTCTGGAAACACCATATATTTT
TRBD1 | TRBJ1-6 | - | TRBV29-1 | CSVKTGGNSPLHF | TGCAGCGTAAAGACAGGGGGTAATTCACCCCTCCACTTT
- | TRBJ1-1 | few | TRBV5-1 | CASSISGTHNTEAFF | TGCGCCAGCAGCATATCCGGGACACACAACACTGAAGCTTTCTTT
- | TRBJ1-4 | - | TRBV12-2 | CASPGFVGDEKLFF | TGTGCAAGTCCCGGGTTTGTAGGAGATGAAAAACTGTTTTTT
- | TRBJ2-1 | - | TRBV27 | CASTPTRTPGLYNEQFF | TGTGCCAGCACACCAACTAGGACCCCCGGCCTCTACAATGAGCAGTTCTTC
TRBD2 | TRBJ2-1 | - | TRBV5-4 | CASRKDGGGYNEQFF | TGTGCCAGCAGGAAGGACGGGGGGGGATACAATGAGCAGTTCTTC
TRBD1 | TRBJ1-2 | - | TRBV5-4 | CASSLSQGAFGYTF | TGTGCCAGCAGCTTGAGTCAGGGGGCGTTTGGCTACACCTTC
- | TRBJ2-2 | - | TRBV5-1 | CASTLGGNTGELFF | TGCGCCAGCACATTGGGGGGGAACACCGGGGAGCTGTTTTTT
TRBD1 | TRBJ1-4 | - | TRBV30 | CAWNRQGANEKLFF | TGTGCCTGGAATCGACAGGGGGCGAATGAAAAACTGTTTTTT
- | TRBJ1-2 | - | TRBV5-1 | CASGIGQSYGYTF | TGCGCCAGCGGAATCGGACAGAGTTATGGCTACACCTTC
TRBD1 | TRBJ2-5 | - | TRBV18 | CASSPPNRGRSQETQYF | TGTGCCAGCTCACCACCAAACAGGGGGCGGTCGCAAGAGACCCAGTACTTC
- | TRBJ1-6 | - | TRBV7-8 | CASSLGPDSPLHF | TGTGCCAGCAGCTTAGGGCCGGACTCACCCCTCCACTTT
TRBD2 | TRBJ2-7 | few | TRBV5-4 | CASSLAPAGGLSYEQYF | TGTGCCAGCAGCTTGGCACCGGCGGGAGGTCTCTCCTACGAGCAGTACTTC
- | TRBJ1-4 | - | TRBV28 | CASSLGGPNEKLFF | TGTGCCAGCAGCCTAGGGGGACCTAATGAAAAACTGTTTTTT
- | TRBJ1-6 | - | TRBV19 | CASKTGSSVGNSPLHF | TGTGCCAGTAAAACAGGGAGTTCGGTCGGTAATTCACCCCTCCACTTT
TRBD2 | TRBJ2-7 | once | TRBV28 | CASSFGGGRAREQYF | TGTGCCAGCAGTTTTGGTGGCGGGAGGGCACGGGAGCAGTACTTC
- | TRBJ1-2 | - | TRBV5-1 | CASSPNLGFAYTF | TGCGCCAGCAGCCCAAACCTCGGGTTTGCCTACACCTTC
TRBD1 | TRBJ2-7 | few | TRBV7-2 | CASSPGTGLYEQYF | TGTGCCAGCAGCCCCGGGACAGGGCTCTACGAGCAGTACTTC
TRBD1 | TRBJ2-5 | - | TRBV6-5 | CASSLRQGAETQYF | TGTGCCAGCAGCCTCCGTCAGGGGGCTGAGACCCAGTACTTC
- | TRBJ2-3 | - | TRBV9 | CASSSPSRRTATRSDTQYF | TGTGCCAGCAGCTCCCCTTCCCGTCGGACGGCAACCCGGTCAGATACGCAGTATTTT
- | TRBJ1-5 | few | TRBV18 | CASSPSQGQSNQPQHF | TGTGCCAGCTCACCTAGTCAGGGTCAGAGCAATCAGCCCCAGCATTTT
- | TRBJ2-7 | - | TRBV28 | CASSSPFGEQYF | TGTGCCAGCAGTTCCCCCTTCGGGGAGCAGTACTTC
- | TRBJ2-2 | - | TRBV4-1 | CASSQVLRGNTGELFF | TGCGCCAGCAGCCAAGTTCTGCGGGGGAACACCGGGGAGCTGTTTTTT